The T cell receptor beta chain described here comes from a study of T cell responses to AZD1222 COVID-19 vaccine. Study-level findings and limits: Baseline testing showed seropositivity in only a handful of AZD1222 recipients. Females outnumbered males among donors, who were mostly white British; clonal diversity was possibly underestimated.

As for this clone: What it binds is unknown.

Sequencing used immunoSEQ multiplex PCR; TCRdb keeps in-frame clones, though not all of them. The sample has 26,000 or so clones, around 93% seen once. The CDR3 loop spans 17 amino acids. V trimming: 0 bases; J trimming: 4 bases; junction bases outside the gene matches: 5. The germline V gene encodes CDR1 SGHAT and CDR2 FQDESV (reference sequence). The genes are TRBV11-1 and TRBJ2-5, with 13 bases that match TRBD2. The sequencing here drew on peripheral blood, taken 28 days after the second AZD1222 dose. The TCR was taken from an adult who received the AZD1222 COVID-19 vaccine. In nucleotides, the CDR3 is TGTGCCAGCAGCTTAGCGGGACTAGCGGGGCATCTAGAGACCCAGTACTTC. Residues: CASSLAGLAGHLETQYF.